These 20 T cell receptor beta chains share one sample of origin, sequenced in a study of T cell repertoires in cytomegalovirus infection. These receptors' targets are unknown. TCRdb re-analysed the reads in MiXCR, keeping a single row per CDR3 protein. The table lists about 500,000 distinct CDR3 sequences, about 33% of them singletons. The sample here was cultured PBMCs, taken from culture after CMV antigen stimulation. The receptors stem from a human donor in good health (CMV status not recorded). Some clones in this sample may be carry-over from other donors' samples.

This clonotype has a handful of counts. The chain recombines TRBV6-5 with TRBJ2-7; D is possibly TRBD1 or TRBD2 (5 bases each). Germline values: CDR1 MNHEY, CDR2 SVGAGI. This CDR3 contains 12 residues. CDR3: CVVLGPHYEQYF. Here the CDR3 DNA reads TGTGTCGTATTGGGACCCCACTACGAGCAGTACTTC.

V is TRBV7-9 and J is TRBJ2-1, with 12 nucleotides matching TRBD2. The CDR3 loop spans 17 amino acids. Germline trimming cut 3 bases from V and 6 bases from J; bases unmatched to any gene: 9. Germline-derived CDR1 and CDR2 are SEHNR and FQNEAQ (reference sequence). This CDR3 is CASSFALGLAGSNEQFF. CDR3 bases: TGTGCCAGCAGCTTTGCGCTAGGACTAGCGGGGAGCAATGAGCAGTTCTTC. The variable domain in full, completed from reference TRBV7-9 and TRBJ2-1, reads DTGVSQNPRHKITKRGQNVTFRCDPISEHNRLYWYRQTLGQGPEFLTYFQNEAQLEKSRLLSDRFSAERPKGSFSTLEIQRTEQGDSAMYLCASSFALGLAGSNEQFFGPGTRLTVL.

This chain joins TRBV27 and TRBJ2-3; 7 bases match TRBD1. CDR3 length equals 16 residues. Losses at the gene ends were 5 bases for V and 4 bases for J; bases not matched to a gene: 12. Germline CDR1 reads MNHEY; CDR2 reads SMNVEV (reference sequence). CDR3 sequence: CASSERTGYVPDTQYF. For the CDR3, the DNA is TGTGCCAGCAGTGAACGGACAGGCTATGTTCCAGATACGCAGTATTTT.

This clonotype occurred many times. The chain combines TRBV7-2 with TRBJ1-2; the D gene is possibly TRBD1 (6 bases). The V end was cut by 5 bases, the J end by 5 bases, with 12 bases between. CDR1 is SGHTA and CDR2 is FQGNSA in the germline V gene. The CDR3 has 13 residues. The CDR3 nucleotides read TGTGCCAGCAGCAAGGGACAACAATATGGCTACACCTTC. Its translation: CASSKGQQYGYTF.

The chain joins TRBV24-1 to TRBJ2-1, with TRBD1 matching 7 bases. Trimming removed 4 bases from V and 8 bases from J; junction bases left unmatched: 13. The CDR3 has 16 amino acids. CDR1 and CDR2 (germline): KGHDR, SFDVKD. In DNA, the CDR3 is TGTGCCACCAGTGACCCGGGGACAGCCCCCCAGGATGAGCAGTTCTTC. Protein: CATSDPGTAPQDEQFF.

The rearrangement joins TRBV5-6 to TRBJ2-7, with a tentative D call TRBD2 (6 bases). This CDR3 has 14 residues. Germline V gives CDR1 SGHDT, CDR2 YYEEEE. The V gene lost 3 bases and the J gene lost 2 bases, with 12 bases spanning the gap. The CDR3 DNA reads as TGTGCCAGCAGCTCCGGGGGACGAACCTACGAGCAGTACTTC. This gives the protein CASSSGGRTYEQYF.

The chain links TRBV12-3 or TRBV12-4 to TRBJ1-2, with D possibly TRBD1 on 5 matching bases. The CDR3 totals 12 residues. Deletions cut 5 bases from V and 8 bases from J, with 12 bases between. In nucleotides, the CDR3 is TGTGCCAGCAGTCGGGGGACGGAGGGCTACACCTTC. Protein sequence: CASSRGTEGYTF.

The CDR3: CASSRRGTGGYEQYV. For the CDR3, the DNA is TGTGCCAGCAGCCGGAGAGGGACAGGGGGTTACGAGCAGTACGTC. The chain is built from TRBV7-8 and TRBJ2-7; the match to TRBD1 covers 11 bases. CDR3 length: 15 amino acids. V dropped 5 bases and J dropped 4; count of bases not matched to a gene: 7. Germline-derived CDR1 and CDR2 are SGHVS and FQNEAQ.

This chain links TRBV4-3 with TRBJ2-5; D is ambiguous. V was shortened by 1 base and J by 2 bases, with 17 bases between the two germline ends. Germline lookup yields CDR1 LGHNA and CDR2 YSLEER. This CDR3 is built from 17 residues. CDR3 region: CASSQVPAPGLQETQYF. CDR3 nucleotide sequence: TGCGCCAGCAGCCAAGTCCCGGCGCCGGGCCTTCAAGAGACCCAGTACTTC.

This clonotype is a singleton in its sample. This sequence joins TRBV7-4 and TRBJ2-1; 8 bases map to TRBD1. The CDR3 totals 15 residues. The germline CDR1 and CDR2 sequences are SGHVT and SQSDAQ. Trimming removed 7 bases from V and 3 bases from J; junction bases left unmatched: 8. The CDR3 here is CASTFSGTGYNEQFF. The CDR3 DNA is TGTGCCAGCACCTTCTCCGGGACAGGCTACAATGAGCAGTTCTTC.

This chain joins TRBV28 and TRBJ1-2; 7 nucleotides align to TRBD1. The J segment lost 1 base and the V segment lost 1 base, leaving 9 bases of the junction unmatched. Germline V lookup: CDR1 MDHEN, CDR2 SYDVKM. The CDR3 spans 17 residues. CDR3 nucleotides: TGTGCCAGCAGTTTATTTTTTAGCAGGGGGGTTAACTATGGCTACACCTTC. Its translation: CASSLFFSRGVNYGYTF.

This chain connects TRBV6-1 to TRBJ1-5; D is uncertain. The V and J ends lost 1 base and 4 bases respectively, with 11 bases between them. Germline CDR1 MNHNS, CDR2 SASEGT. The CDR3 spans 15 residues. DNA for the CDR3: TGTGCCAGCAGTGAAGGGCGGCGGGTGAATCAGCCCCAGCATTTT. It encodes CASSEGRRVNQPQHF.

This clonotype was observed a handful of times. This chain connects TRBV12-3 or TRBV12-4 to TRBJ2-6; 7 positions match TRBD1. J was trimmed by 4 bases and V by 7 bases; bases with no gene match: 13. The CDR3 spans 17 residues. CDR3 coding DNA: TGTGCCAGCAACCGAGGACAGGTCTTCGCAGGGGCCAACGTCCTGACTTTC. This translates into CASNRGQVFAGANVLTF.

This chain uses TRBV7-6 with TRBJ2-1; TRBD2 matches 8 bases. CDR1 is SGHVS, CDR2 FNYEAQ, per germline. The V gene end was trimmed by 8 bases and the J gene end by 0 bases; junction bases not matched to a gene: 9. The CDR3 sequence is 16 residues long. The CDR3 here is CASQAGAKSSYNEQFF. The CDR3 nucleotides read TGTGCCAGCCAAGCGGGAGCCAAAAGCTCCTACAATGAGCAGTTCTTC.

The table lists this clonotype with a few counts. This sequence joins TRBV5-4 and TRBJ2-1, with D possibly TRBD2 on 6 matching bases. CDR3 size: 16 residues. Germline V lookup: CDR1 SGHNT, CDR2 YYREEE (reference sequence). V was cut by 9 bases and J by 9 bases, with 28 bases left in between. The CDR3: CATQYSAGRQIGEQFF. CDR3 DNA sequence: TGTGCCACGCAATACTCCGCGGGACGCCAAATTGGTGAGCAGTTCTTC.

This clonotype was seen once. The V gene is TRBV5-5, the J gene TRBJ2-5; weak D call: TRBD1 (6 bases). Germline assignment: CDR1 SGHKS and CDR2 YYEKEE (reference sequence). Trimming left V 4 bases short and J 2 bases short, with 15 bases between. The CDR3 contains 15 residues. DNA of the CDR3: TGTGCCAGCAGCCCGGCCCGGACAGCTCAAGAGACCCAGTACTTC. Amino acid sequence: CASSPARTAQETQYF.

The rearrangement links TRBV6-2 or TRBV6-3 to TRBJ2-5, with TRBD2 identical over 13 bases. The CDR3 runs to 18 residues. Germline V gene sequence: CDR1 MNHEY, CDR2 SVGEGT. The V segment lost 6 bases and the J segment 5 bases; nucleotides outside the gene matches: 15. CDR3 sequence reads: CASSQSWTSGSAFETQYF. CDR3 DNA sequence: TGTGCCAGCAGCCAATCTTGGACTAGCGGGAGTGCATTTGAGACCCAGTACTTC.

The rearrangement links TRBV20-1 to TRBJ1-1; D gene uncertain. Germline V gene sequence: CDR1 DFQATT, CDR2 SNEGSKA (reference sequence). Deletions cut 5 bases from V and 6 bases from J, with 22 bases between. This CDR3 spans 15 amino acids. CDR3 DNA: TGCAGTGCTGTCATACACCCCCAAACACTTGCTGAAGCTTTCTTT. It translates to CSAVIHPQTLAEAFF.

The chain is built from TRBV9 and TRBJ1-5; TRBD1 is a possible D gene (5 bases). The CDR3 is 16 residues long. Between the trimmed V and J ends, which lost 0 bases and 1 base, there was a span of 11 bases. Germline CDR1 and CDR2: SGDLS and YYNGEE. The chain's CDR3 is CASSVEPGPSNQPQHF. For the CDR3, the DNA is TGTGCCAGCAGCGTAGAGCCGGGACCAAGCAATCAGCCCCAGCATTTT.

This clonotype was seen only a few times. V and J are TRBV19 and TRBJ2-2, with 7 bases identical to TRBD2. The V gene's germline CDR1 is LNHDA and CDR2 SQIVND (reference sequence). V lost 7 bases and J lost 7; bases outside the gene matches: 15. This CDR3 is 16 amino acids long. The CDR3 bases are TGTGCCAGTACCGATAGCGGGCCCCGTAGGGACGGGGAGCTGTTTTTT. As protein: CASTDSGPRRDGELFF.